The clone carrying this T cell receptor beta chain was seen many times. Its target is unknown. When ophthalmopathy did not progress within 18 months, Graves' hyperthyroidism was considered stable. Each patient was aged 18 to 65 and had newly diagnosed hyperthyroidism of under 2 months' duration. The data were taken from a study of T cells in Graves' hyperthyroidism and ophthalmopathy. Findings of the study overall: The model identified upcoming ophthalmopathy a median 6.5 months ahead of onset.

The source material, RNA transcripts, was used to amplify TCR beta CDR3 regions. An initial round of RT-PCR targeting the TCR CDR3 relied on the HTBI primer set. TCRdb itself ran the multiplex PCR reads through MiXCR, one entry per CDR3 protein. Of 800,000 or so distinct CDR3 sequences in the sample, about two fifths were seen once. This TCR came from a man in his late teens or twenties with Graves' hyperthyroidism. The sequenced sample was blood.

CDR3 sequence (DNA): TGTGCCAGCAGTATGCAGGGGCCTGAAGCTTTCTTT. As protein: CASSMQGPEAFF. This chain uses TRBV2 with TRBJ1-1, with D possibly being TRBD1 (6 bases). Germline CDR1 reads SNHLY; CDR2 reads FYNNEI. The CDR3 length is 12 residues. Deletions cut 5 bases from V and 6 bases from J, with 10 bases between.